Below are 28 T cell receptor beta chains sequenced from a single sample in a study of breast tumors, draining lymph nodes, adjacent tissues. Axillary draining lymph nodes of breast cancer patients supplied the node samples. Each CDR3 protein gets one entry after TCRdb re-called the multiplex PCR reads with MiXCR. In the table there are about 140,000 distinct CDR3 sequences, around 22% of which are singletons. The sequencing input was axillary lymph node tissue. These receptors were obtained from a female donor with breast cancer. Some clones in this sample may be carry-over from other donors' samples.

This clonotype has more than one count but fewer than ten. A read error may be the cause here, since a much bigger clone is one base away. V usage is TRBV5-1 and J usage is TRBJ2-7, with TRBD2 identical over 11 bases. The CDR3 has 18 amino acids. Germline V CDR1 and CDR2: SGHRS, YFSETQ. The CDR3 region is CASSLGPKPTSGAYEQCF. CDR3 nucleotide sequence: TGCGCCAGCAGCTTGGGACCCAAACCGACTAGCGGGGCCTACGAGCAGTGCTTC.

The V call is TRBV25-1, the J call TRBJ2-7, with no clear D. The CDR3 runs 14 residues. CDR1 and CDR2 from the germline V gene are MGHDK and SYGVNS. Trimming removed 1 base from V and 2 bases from J, with 9 bases in between. The chain's CDR3 is CASSESAIPYEQYF. The CDR3 DNA reads as TGTGCCAGCAGTGAATCCGCGATCCCCTACGAGCAGTACTTC.

This clonotype has at least ten counts. The chain joins TRBV28 to TRBJ2-1; weak D call: TRBD2 (7 bases). Germline CDR1 reads MDHEN; CDR2 reads SYDVKM. The CDR3 is 18 amino acids. The V gene lost 8 bases and the J gene lost 0 bases, with 23 bases spanning the gap. The CDR3 nucleotides read TGTGCCAGCTGTTCGGGAGGCAGGGGTTATTACTCCTACAATGAGCAGTTCTTC. As protein: CASCSGGRGYYSYNEQFF.

This clonotype was picked up many times. The chain joins TRBV30 to TRBJ2-7; 12 bases line up with TRBD2. Germline CDR1 is GTSNPN and CDR2 is SVGIG (reference sequence). Trimming at V came to 3 bases and at J to 0 bases, leaving 9 bases not matched to a gene. CDR3 length: 17 residues. CDR3: CAWSDTSGRIASYEQYF. CDR3 DNA: TGTGCCTGGAGCGATACTAGCGGGAGGATTGCCTCCTACGAGCAGTACTTC.

This clonotype was counted only a few times. The V and J genes are TRBV5-1 and TRBJ2-6; 7 bases match TRBD1. The germline V gene has CDR1 SGHRS and CDR2 YFSETQ. The CDR3 contains 15 residues. V shed 4 bases, J shed 2 bases, and the junction held 3 bases outside the gene matches. CDR3 sequence: CASSPTGTGANVLTF. DNA for the CDR3: TGCGCCAGCAGCCCGACAGGGACTGGGGCCAACGTCCTGACTTTC.

About this clonotype: The conserved phenylalanine or tryptophan normally closing the CDR3 is absent here, so this likely arose from a read error. The rearrangement links TRBV30 to TRBJ2-1; 7 bases match TRBD2. This CDR3 spans 15 amino acids. V lost 4 bases to trimming and J lost 0 bases; unmatched junction nucleotides: 6. The V gene's germline CDR1 is GTSNPN and CDR2 SVGIG (reference sequence). Here the CDR3 reads CAWNLGGSSYNEQFL. The CDR3 DNA follows: TGTGCCTGGAATCTGGGAGGGAGCTCCTACAATGAGCAGTTCCTC.

This clonotype was counted many times. The rearrangement uses TRBV10-3 and TRBJ2-1, with D possibly called TRBD1 or TRBD2 (5 bases each). The CDR3 spans 13 residues. CDR1 is ENHRY, CDR2 SYGVKD, per germline. Between the trimmed V and J ends, which lost 6 bases and 9 bases, there was a span of 15 bases. As DNA, the CDR3 is TGTGCCATCAGGAAGGGGCTAGCTAGTGAGCAGTTCTTC. Translated: CAIRKGLASEQFF.

A word on this clonotype: An end of the junction differs from the germline gene, which may be a read error. The chain recombines TRBV19 with TRBJ2-2; D call uncertain. Germline V gene sequence: CDR1 LNHDA, CDR2 SQIVND (reference sequence). This CDR3 spans 14 amino acids. CDR3 in DNA: TGTGCCAGTGGTATAGGGTTTAGCACCGGGGAGCTGTTTTTT. Its protein product is CASGIGFSTGELFF. The whole variable domain, remainder taken from reference TRBV19 and TRBJ2-2, is DGGITQSPKYLFRKEGQNVTLSCEQNLNHDAMYWYRQDPGQGLRLIYYSQIVNDFQKGDIAEGYSVSREKKESFPLTVTSAQKNPTAFYLCASGIGFSTGELFFGEGSRLTVL.

This clonotype was observed at least ten times. The chain couples TRBV7-2 to TRBJ2-5; no clear D. The CDR3 contains 12 residues. Deletions cut 4 bases from V and 7 bases from J, with 10 bases between. Germline values: CDR1 SGHTA, CDR2 FQGNSA. CDR3 in DNA: TGTGCCAGCAGCTCTGGGGTTTCGACCCAGTACTTC. It codes for CASSSGVSTQYF.

At least ten counts were recorded for this clonotype. The CDR3 sequence: CASSLLSSGKYNNEQFF. The CDR3 DNA sequence: TGTGCCAGCAGCTTACTGTCTAGCGGGAAATACAACAATGAGCAGTTCTTC. The gene calls are TRBV7-9 and TRBJ2-1; TRBD2 aligns across 9 bases. The germline V gene has CDR1 SEHNR and CDR2 FQNEAQ (reference sequence). Unmatched junction bases numbered 10, after V lost 2 bases and J lost 5 bases. CDR3 length: 17 residues.

A word on this clonotype: A read error may be the cause here, since a much bigger clone is one base away. The rearrangement uses TRBV20-1 and TRBJ2-5, with D hard to call. The CDR3 consists of 14 residues. CDR1 and CDR2 from the germline V gene are DFQATT and SNEGSKA (reference sequence). The CDR3 region has the DNA TGCAGTGCTAGAGTTTCTCCCAAACAAGGGACCCAGTACTTC. This sequence encodes CSARVSPKQGTQYF.

This clonotype has a count of ten or more. V is TRBV9 and J is TRBJ2-1; 13 bases map to TRBD2. The CDR3 runs 19 residues. Trimming cost V 2 bases and J 7 bases; bases outside gene matches: 15. Germline-derived CDR1 and CDR2 are SGDLS and YYNGEE. The CDR3 is CASSVSGTSGRALRNEQFF. The CDR3, as DNA: TGTGCCAGCAGCGTTAGTGGAACTAGCGGGAGGGCCTTAAGGAATGAGCAGTTCTTC.

This clonotype was counted at least ten times. The chain uses TRBV3-1 and TRBJ1-2; D gene uncertain. V lost 1 base, J lost 2 bases, and 8 bases lay in between. The CDR3 extends over 14 amino acids. CDR1 and CDR2 from the germline V gene are LGHDT and YNNKEL (reference sequence). The CDR3 here is CASSQVQANYGYTF. CDR3 bases: TGTGCCAGCAGCCAAGTTCAGGCGAACTATGGCTACACCTTC.

This chain links TRBV6-2 or TRBV6-3 with TRBJ2-6, with D possibly being TRBD2 (6 bases). The germline V gene encodes CDR1 MNHEY and CDR2 SVGEGT. V dropped 2 bases and J dropped 0 bases, with 14 bases sitting between them. CDR3 length: 18 residues. CDR3 region: CASSYHRGKSSGANVLTF. CDR3 DNA sequence: TGTGCCAGCAGTTACCATCGCGGGAAATCCTCTGGGGCCAACGTCCTGACTTTC.

Worth noting for this clonotype: With a much larger clone just one base away, this may be a read error. The rearrangement links TRBV11-2 to TRBJ2-3; no definite D call. CDR1 and CDR2 (germline): SGHAT, FQNNGV. The CDR3 has 15 amino acids. Trimming pared 7 bases from V and 4 bases from J, leaving 18 bases between. The CDR3 nucleotides read TGTGCCAGCAACTTCAAGCACCCTGTATCAGATACGCAGTATTTT. This encodes CASNFKHPVSDTQYF.

The chain uses TRBV3-1 and TRBJ2-6; D unresolved. The V end lost 6 bases, the J end lost 1 base, and 10 bases lay between the germline ends. CDR1 LGHDT and CDR2 YNNKEL come from the germline V gene (reference sequence). This CDR3 region has 15 residues. In DNA, the CDR3 is TGTGCCAGCAGTCCCCTACTATCTGGGGCCAACGTCCTGACTTTC. Amino acids: CASSPLLSGANVLTF. Combining the CDR3 with reference TRBV3-1 and TRBJ2-6 gives the whole variable domain DTAVSQTPKYLVTQMGNDKSIKCEQNLGHDTMYWYKQDSKKFLKIMFSYNNKELIINETVPNRFSPKSPDKAHLNLHINSLELGDSAVYFCASSPLLSGANVLTFGAGSRLTVL.

There are many counts of this clonotype. The gene calls are TRBV12-5 and TRBJ2-3; 7 bases align to TRBD1. The CDR3 totals 14 residues. Trimming took 2 bases from V and 3 from J; bases not matched to a gene: 2. The germline gives CDR1 LGHNT, CDR2 FRNRAP. The CDR3 bases are TGTGCTAGTGGTTTGCCGGGACAGACAGATACGCAGTATTTT. Translating it yields CASGLPGQTDTQYF.

This clonotype was seen many times. The chain links TRBV6-1 to TRBJ1-6; 7 bases are a match to TRBD1. In germline, CDR1 is MNHNS, CDR2 SASEGT. J gave up 4 bases and V 6 bases, and 3 bases lay outside the gene matches. The CDR3 has 14 residues. CDR3 region: CASRMGQYNSPLHF. The CDR3, as DNA: TGTGCCAGCAGGATGGGACAGTATAATTCACCCCTCCACTTT.

V is TRBV12-3 or TRBV12-4 and J is TRBJ1-2; 10 positions agree with TRBD1. The length of the CDR3 is 13 residues. V shed 6 bases and J 7 bases; nucleotides not matched to a gene: 5. The CDR3 loop reads CASRTGGAGGYTF. The CDR3 region has the DNA TGTGCCAGCAGGACAGGGGGCGCGGGTGGCTACACCTTC.

The chain recombines TRBV30 with TRBJ1-4, with D possibly being TRBD1 (5 bases). The CDR3 loop spans 17 amino acids. CDR1 GTSNPN and CDR2 SVGIG come from the germline V gene (reference sequence). V shed 2 bases and J shed 8 bases, with 24 bases lying between them. The chain's CDR3 is CAWSPSLGGGGNEKLFF. The CDR3 DNA reads as TGTGCCTGGAGTCCCTCCCTCGGCGGGGGAGGGAACGAAAAACTGTTTTTT.

This clonotype was detected ten times or more. V is TRBV12-3 or TRBV12-4 and J is TRBJ2-5; 8 nucleotides agree with TRBD1. This CDR3 contains 13 residues. V trimming: 6 bases; J trimming: 5 bases; junction bases outside the gene matches: 5. CDR3: CASRLDREETQYF. The CDR3 region has the DNA TGTGCCAGCAGGTTGGACAGGGAGGAGACCCAGTACTTC.

Of note for this clonotype: A single base separates this from a much larger clone, so it may be a read error. The chain links TRBV2 to TRBJ2-5; 10 bases match TRBD2. CDR3 length: 16 residues. The germline V gene has CDR1 SNHLY and CDR2 FYNNEI. CDR3 in amino acids: CASGERVAGGGETQYF. The CDR3, as DNA: TGTGCCAGCGGTGAAAGGGTAGCGGGAGGAGGAGAGACCCAGTACTTC.

This clonotype occurred many times. One junction end does not reproduce the germline sequence, and a read error may be involved. The chain has TRBV5-1 and TRBJ2-7, with TRBD1 identical over 7 bases. This CDR3 comprises 14 residues. CDR1 and CDR2 from the germline V gene are SGHRS and YFSETQ. The CDR3 sequence: CASSLEGGTYEQYF. The CDR3 DNA follows: TGTGCCAGCAGCTTAGAAGGGGGCACTTACGAGCAGTACTTC.

In its sample, this clonotype was seen many times. J is TRBJ2-7 and V is TRBV10-3, with D perhaps given as TRBD1 or TRBD2 (5 bases each). Germline lookup yields CDR1 ENHRY and CDR2 SYGVKD. Trimming pared 1 base from V and 0 bases from J, leaving 13 bases between. This CDR3 contains 16 residues. CDR3 region: CAISEWGRTSSYEQYF. CDR3 DNA: TGTGCCATCAGTGAGTGGGGACGGACCAGCTCCTACGAGCAGTACTTC.

This clonotype was seen at least ten times. The chain joins TRBV11-2 to TRBJ2-1; D is perhaps TRBD2 (6 bases). The CDR3 length is 14 residues. The V and J ends lost 1 base and 5 bases respectively, with 9 bases between them. The germline CDR1 and CDR2 sequences are SGHAT and FQNNGV. The DNA for the CDR3 is TGTGCCAGCAGCTTAGCGGGAGCCAACAATGAGCAGTTCTTC. This sequence encodes CASSLAGANNEQFF.

A word on this clonotype: This may be a read error, as it is one base from a much larger clone. The chain combines TRBV19 with TRBJ2-3; 9 bases map to TRBD2. Germline CDR1 is LNHDA and CDR2 is SQIVND (reference sequence). The trim removed 4 bases at V and 2 bases at J, leaving 7 bases unmatched. This CDR3 comprises 16 residues. CDR3 in DNA: TGTGCCAGTAGTAAGCGTACTAGCGGGCCCACAGATACGCAGTATTTT. Protein product: CASSKRTSGPTDTQYF.

This clonotype turned up a few times. This sequence joins TRBV18 and TRBJ2-1; weak D call: TRBD2 (5 bases). The CDR3 is 14 residues long. Germline lookup yields CDR1 KGHSH and CDR2 LQKENI. Trimming removed 0 bases at V and 12 bases at J, with 15 bases between. CDR3 amino acids: CASSPPAGARGQFF. CDR3 sequence (DNA): TGTGCCAGCTCACCACCGGCGGGTGCCCGAGGGCAGTTCTTC.

The genes are TRBV28 and TRBJ2-7; the D gene is possibly TRBD2 (6 bases). Between the trimmed V and J ends, which lost 3 bases and 3 bases, there was a span of 12 bases. CDR3 size: 14 residues. Germline-derived CDR1 and CDR2 are MDHEN and SYDVKM. The CDR3, as DNA: TGTGCCAGCAGTTTTAGGACTACCCACTACGAGCAGTACTTC. Its protein is CASSFRTTHYEQYF.